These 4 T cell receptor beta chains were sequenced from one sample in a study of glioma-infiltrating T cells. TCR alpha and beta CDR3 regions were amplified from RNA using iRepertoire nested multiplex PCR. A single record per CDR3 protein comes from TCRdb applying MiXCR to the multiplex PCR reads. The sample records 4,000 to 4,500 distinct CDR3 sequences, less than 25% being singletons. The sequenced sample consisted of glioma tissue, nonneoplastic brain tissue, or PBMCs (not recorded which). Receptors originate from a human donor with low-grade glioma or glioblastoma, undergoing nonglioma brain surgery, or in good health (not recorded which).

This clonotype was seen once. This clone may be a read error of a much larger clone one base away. CDR3 in DNA: TGTGCCAGCAGCAATGGGCAGATAATTGGGAGAAGAGGAGAGACCCAGTACTTC. Translation: CASSNGQIIGRRGETQYF. The genes are TRBV5-6 and TRBJ2-5, with D possibly TRBD2 on 5 matching bases. CDR1 SGHDT and CDR2 YYEEEE come from the germline V gene. Trimming pared 4 bases from V and 4 bases from J, leaving 26 bases between. CDR3 size: 18 residues. The complete variable domain, with remaining parts taken from reference TRBV5-6 and TRBJ2-5, reads DAGVTQSPTHLIKTRGQQVTLRCSPKSGHDTVSWYQQALGQGPQFIFQYYEEEERQRGNFPDRFSGHQFPNYSSELNVNALLLGDSALYLCASSNGQIIGRRGETQYFGPGTRLLVL.

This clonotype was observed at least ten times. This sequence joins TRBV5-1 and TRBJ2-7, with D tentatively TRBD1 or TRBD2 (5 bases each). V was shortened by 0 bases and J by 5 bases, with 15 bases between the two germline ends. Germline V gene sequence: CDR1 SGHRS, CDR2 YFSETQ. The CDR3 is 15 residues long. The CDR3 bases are TGCGCCAGCAGCTTGGAGTCTGGGGCGGGCGACGAGCAGTACTTC. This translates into CASSLESGAGDEQYF.

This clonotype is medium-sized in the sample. CDR3 sequence: CASSELAGVYEQYF. The DNA for the CDR3 is TGTGCCAGCAGTGAACTAGCGGGGGTCTACGAGCAGTACTTC. V gene TRBV2 combines with J gene TRBJ2-7, with TRBD2 matching 10 bases. Germline V lookup: CDR1 SNHLY, CDR2 FYNNEI. The CDR3 sequence is 14 residues long. The junction had 1 base not matched to a gene; V was cut back by 2 bases and J by 3 bases.

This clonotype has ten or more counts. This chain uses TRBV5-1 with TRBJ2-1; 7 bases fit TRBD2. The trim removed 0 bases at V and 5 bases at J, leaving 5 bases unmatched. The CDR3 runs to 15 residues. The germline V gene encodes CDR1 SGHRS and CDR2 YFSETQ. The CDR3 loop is CASSLAQGLNNEQFF. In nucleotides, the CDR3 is TGCGCCAGCAGCTTGGCGCAGGGACTAAACAATGAGCAGTTCTTC.